Listed below are T cell receptor beta chains from one sample, sequenced in a study of beta chain features in type 1 diabetes. Assay used: immunoSEQ multiplex PCR; TCRdb lists only in-frame clones, some missing. The table includes fewer than 650,000 clones, about 14% detected once. Sequencing input: naive CD4+ T cells from blood. These TCRs come from a man between 18 and 35 years old in good health. Both conserved end residues are part of each CDR3. A D gene is named only where the DNA matches it firmly. Clone size is shown for a subset of rows, as once, few, many or a class of expanded clone.

d_gene: .
len: 13
v_gene: TRBV30
abundance: .
j_gene: TRBJ1-4
CDR3nt: TGTGCCTGGCAGACAGGACCTAATGAAAAACTGTTTTTT
CDR3aa: CAWQTGPNEKLFF

d_gene: .
len: 13
v_gene: TRBV11-2
abundance: few
j_gene: TRBJ2-1
CDR3nt: TGTGCCAGCACCCTTAGACTGTACAATGAGCAGTTCTTC
CDR3aa: CASTLRLYNEQFF

d_gene: .
len: 16
v_gene: TRBV18
abundance: few
j_gene: TRBJ1-2
CDR3nt: TGTGCCAGCTCACTCGATCGGTCCTCAACTTACTATGGCTACACCTTC
CDR3aa: CASSLDRSSTYYGYTF

d_gene: .
len: 14
v_gene: TRBV5-1
abundance: few
j_gene: TRBJ2-3
CDR3nt: TGCGCCAGCAGCGGAGCAGGGGCCACAGATACGCAGTATTTT
CDR3aa: CASSGAGATDTQYF

d_gene: .
len: 14
v_gene: TRBV4-2
abundance: few
j_gene: TRBJ2-4
CDR3nt: TGTGCCAGCAGCAATTTAGAGGCCAAAAACATTCAGTACTTC
CDR3aa: CASSNLEAKNIQYF

d_gene: TRBD1
len: 14
v_gene: TRBV6-5
abundance: few
j_gene: TRBJ2-5
CDR3nt: TGTGCCAGCAGTTTTAACAGGGGGCAAGAGACCCAGTACTTC
CDR3aa: CASSFNRGQETQYF

d_gene: TRBD1
len: 16
v_gene: TRBV9
abundance: .
j_gene: TRBJ2-2
CDR3nt: TGTGCCAGCAGCGTGGCCGGGACAGGGAAGACCGGGGAGCTGTTTTTT
CDR3aa: CASSVAGTGKTGELFF

d_gene: TRBD1
len: 15
v_gene: TRBV23-1
abundance: .
j_gene: TRBJ1-1
CDR3nt: TGCGCCAGCAGTCAATCGAAACAGGGGGGCACTGAAGCTTTCTTT
CDR3aa: CASSQSKQGGTEAFF

d_gene: TRBD1
len: 17
v_gene: TRBV4-3
abundance: .
j_gene: TRBJ2-3
CDR3nt: TGCGCCAGCAGCCAAGAGCCCAGGGGGCCGGGCACAGATACGCAGTATTTT
CDR3aa: CASSQEPRGPGTDTQYF

d_gene: TRBD2
len: 15
v_gene: TRBV6-5
abundance: .
j_gene: TRBJ2-5
CDR3nt: TGTGCCAGCACTCGGGACCGGACTAGGCGAGAGACCCAGTACTTC
CDR3aa: CASTRDRTRRETQYF

d_gene: .
len: 14
v_gene: TRBV15
abundance: few
j_gene: TRBJ1-1
CDR3nt: TGTGCCACCAGCAGAGTCCCACCTGGTCCGAGTACTTTCTTT
CDR3aa: CATSRVPPGPSTFF

d_gene: TRBD1
len: 14
v_gene: TRBV9
abundance: few
j_gene: TRBJ2-7
CDR3nt: TGTGCCAGCAGCTTAGGGACAGGTGAATGGGAGCAGTACTTC
CDR3aa: CASSLGTGEWEQYF

d_gene: .
len: 14
v_gene: TRBV5-1
abundance: few
j_gene: TRBJ2-5
CDR3nt: TGCGCCAGCAGCTTGGAAGGGAATGCAGAGACCCAGTACTTC
CDR3aa: CASSLEGNAETQYF

d_gene: .
len: 15
v_gene: TRBV5-4
abundance: .
j_gene: TRBJ1-6
CDR3nt: TGTGCCAGCCATACGGGCGGGGGGCGTGATTCACCCCTCCACTTT
CDR3aa: CASHTGGGRDSPLHF

d_gene: .
len: 15
v_gene: TRBV5-1
abundance: few
j_gene: TRBJ1-5
CDR3nt: TGCGCCAGCAGCTTGGACGGAGTAAGCAATCAGCCCCAGCATTTT
CDR3aa: CASSLDGVSNQPQHF

d_gene: .
len: 15
v_gene: TRBV7-9
abundance: .
j_gene: TRBJ2-7
CDR3nt: TGTGCCAGCAGCTTAGTCGCAGGGACGCCCTACGAGCAGTACTTC
CDR3aa: CASSLVAGTPYEQYF

d_gene: .
len: 15
v_gene: TRBV6-1
abundance: .
j_gene: TRBJ2-1
CDR3nt: TGTGCCAGCAGGCAAGGGGCCCCGGACCGCAATGAGCAGTTCTTC
CDR3aa: CASRQGAPDRNEQFF

d_gene: TRBD2
len: 14
v_gene: TRBV5-4
abundance: once
j_gene: TRBJ2-7
CDR3nt: TGTGCCAGCAGCACCGGGACTAGTACCTACGAGCAGTACTTC
CDR3aa: CASSTGTSTYEQYF

d_gene: TRBD1
len: 15
v_gene: TRBV2
abundance: few
j_gene: TRBJ2-3
CDR3nt: TGTGCCAGCAGGACCCCGGGACAGGGCACAGATACGCAGTATTTT
CDR3aa: CASRTPGQGTDTQYF

d_gene: .
len: 10
v_gene: TRBV20-1
abundance: .
j_gene: TRBJ2-3
CDR3nt: TGCAGTGCTAGCATAGGTACGCAGTATTTT
CDR3aa: CSASIGTQYF

d_gene: .
len: 12
v_gene: TRBV5-1
abundance: .
j_gene: TRBJ2-3
CDR3nt: TGCGCCAGCAGCCCCCTGGGAGATACGCAGTATTTT
CDR3aa: CASSPLGDTQYF

d_gene: TRBD2
len: 15
v_gene: TRBV28
abundance: .
j_gene: TRBJ2-7
CDR3nt: TGTGCCAGCAGTTCTGGGACTAGCGGGGGCTACGAGCAGTACTTC
CDR3aa: CASSSGTSGGYEQYF

d_gene: .
len: 14
v_gene: TRBV18
abundance: few
j_gene: TRBJ2-2
CDR3nt: TGTGCCAGCTCACCAACTGAGAACACCGGGGAGCTGTTTTTT
CDR3aa: CASSPTENTGELFF

d_gene: .
len: 17
v_gene: TRBV4-2
abundance: few
j_gene: TRBJ1-5
CDR3nt: TGTGCCAGCAGCCAAGAACTTACGGGGGGTCGGTTTCAGCCCCAGCATTTT
CDR3aa: CASSQELTGGRFQPQHF

d_gene: .
len: 11
v_gene: TRBV28
abundance: few
j_gene: TRBJ2-7
CDR3nt: TGTGCCAGCAGTCCTAGGTACGAGCAGTACTTC
CDR3aa: CASSPRYEQYF

d_gene: .
len: 15
v_gene: TRBV7-2
abundance: .
j_gene: TRBJ2-5
CDR3nt: TGTGCCAGCGCCAGATCCAACGCCCGACACGAGACCCAGTACTTC
CDR3aa: CASARSNARHETQYF

d_gene: TRBD1
len: 14
v_gene: TRBV30
abundance: .
j_gene: TRBJ2-7
CDR3nt: TGTGCCTGGGACCGGGACAGGGGGACTCGTGAGCAGTACTTC
CDR3aa: CAWDRDRGTREQYF

d_gene: TRBD1
len: 15
v_gene: TRBV7-3
abundance: .
j_gene: TRBJ1-1
CDR3nt: TGTGCCAGCAGCGACAGGGGGCTCCGCAACACTGAAGCTTTCTTT
CDR3aa: CASSDRGLRNTEAFF

d_gene: .
len: 13
v_gene: TRBV4-1
abundance: few
j_gene: TRBJ2-5
CDR3nt: TGCGCCAGCAGCCAAGGGCAACAAGAGACCCAGTACTTC
CDR3aa: CASSQGQQETQYF

d_gene: .
len: 13
v_gene: TRBV18
abundance: few
j_gene: TRBJ2-7
CDR3nt: TGTGCCAGCTCACCACTGGGACCCTACGAGCAGTACTTC
CDR3aa: CASSPLGPYEQYF

d_gene: .
len: 14
v_gene: TRBV27
abundance: few
j_gene: TRBJ2-7
CDR3nt: TGTGCCAGCAGTCTCCTAGTTGCATCAGCCGAGCAGTACTTC
CDR3aa: CASSLLVASAEQYF

d_gene: TRBD2
len: 18
v_gene: TRBV4-2
abundance: few
j_gene: TRBJ2-1
CDR3nt: TGTGCCAGCAGCCAAGATGCGGCTAGCGGGGGGCTTATGGATGAGCAGTTCTTC
CDR3aa: CASSQDAASGGLMDEQFF

d_gene: TRBD1
len: 15
v_gene: TRBV7-2
abundance: .
j_gene: TRBJ1-2
CDR3nt: TGTGCCAGCAGCTTAGACAGGGGTGGGAACTATGGCTACACCTTC
CDR3aa: CASSLDRGGNYGYTF

d_gene: .
len: 16
v_gene: TRBV5-4
abundance: .
j_gene: TRBJ2-6
CDR3nt: TGTGCCAGCAGCGTAGGATACTACTCTGGGGCCAACGTCCTGACTTTC
CDR3aa: CASSVGYYSGANVLTF

d_gene: .
len: 14
v_gene: TRBV7-6
abundance: few
j_gene: TRBJ1-5
CDR3nt: TGTGCCAGCAGTCTCCAGGAGTTTCTGGGGCCCCAGCATTTT
CDR3aa: CASSLQEFLGPQHF

d_gene: TRBD2
len: 17
v_gene: TRBV2
abundance: .
j_gene: TRBJ2-3
CDR3nt: TGTGCCAGCGGCGGTGGGACTGTGCTAGCGGCGGTAGATACGCAGTATTTT
CDR3aa: CASGGGTVLAAVDTQYF

d_gene: .
len: 12
v_gene: TRBV6-5
abundance: few
j_gene: TRBJ2-7
CDR3nt: TGTGCCAGCAGTTATCTGGGGGGAGAGCAGTACTTC
CDR3aa: CASSYLGGEQYF

d_gene: .
len: 13
v_gene: TRBV2
abundance: few
j_gene: TRBJ2-3
CDR3nt: TGTGCCAGCAGCGGTGTTCGGACAGATACGCAGTATTTT
CDR3aa: CASSGVRTDTQYF

d_gene: .
len: 13
v_gene: TRBV7-2
abundance: .
j_gene: TRBJ2-1
CDR3nt: TGTGCCAGCAGGGGGGGTTTTAGAAATGAGCAGTTCTTC
CDR3aa: CASRGGFRNEQFF